This T cell receptor beta chain comes out of a study of neurological immune-mediated disorders (dated by TCRdb to the late 2010s). Looking at the study overall: Of the 35 or so multiple sclerosis patients, some 30 had relapsing-remitting MS and 3 had secondary progressive MS. The study compared peripheral blood TCR-beta repertoires of HTLV-I-associated myelopathy (HAM/TSP) patients, multiple sclerosis patients and healthy controls using UMI-based sequencing. The approximately 96 TCR-beta libraries covered PBMC samples along with longitudinal samples, technical triplicates, and paired sorted CD4+ and CD8+ T-cell subsets. The cohort was made up of 60 to 75 subjects, consisting of some 14 HAM/TSP patients, 34 multiple sclerosis patients and around 20 healthy controls. Overall study results and their limits: Expanded clones from different subjects shared no identical CDR3 amino acid sequences, which suggests that TCR-beta repertoires were private in all groups. No association of the MS cluster with clinical or MRI features was observed, and the need for larger cohorts was stated by the authors. TCR clonal expansion was highest in HAM/TSP patients and lowest in MS patients, with MS patients falling below even healthy controls. In phylogenetic analysis, the repertoires of 18 of 34 MS patients grouped into a cluster of related CDR3 sequences, which suggests a possible signature at the repertoire level.

For unsorted PBMC libraries, 2 million PBMCs were used after storage in RNAlater at -80 degrees C until RNA extraction. The multiple sclerosis patients were enrolled in a US clinical protocol that used magnetic resonance imaging to evaluate disease progression. Peripheral blood was subjected to Ficoll-Hypaque density gradient centrifugation to isolate PBMCs, which were then cryopreserved in liquid nitrogen. cDNA was synthesized by template-switch 5'RACE using a primer with a 10-nucleotide random unique molecular identifier that tagged each TCR transcript. Each sequencing run produced over 190 million TCR-beta sequences covering 15-18 subjects. The RNeasy kit was used for extraction of total RNA. Using the KAPA Real-time Library Amplification kit, TCR-beta VDJ regions were amplified with primers for the TCR constant region and the 5'RACE anchor. A first PCR added sample indexes and Illumina adaptors, and a second PCR then raised library yield. After Ampure bead purification, the roughly 650 bp TCR product was size-selected on a 2% E-gel SizeSelection system. Before pooling, libraries had their quality checked on a Bioanalyzer, their concentration measured with Qubit, and their quantity determined with the Kapa Library Quantification kit. An Illumina HiSeq 2500 was used to sequence the libraries paired-end at 2 x 150 bp. To increase sequence diversity, roughly 23-30% phiX was spiked into each library pool. Processing in the source paper ran as follows. The quality-filtered reads were processed with the UMI-based MiGEC pipeline, whose error correction step removed more than 80% of the raw TCR sequences. IMGT germline references were used for aligning VDJ genes, and each clonotype was defined as a unique CDR3 amino acid sequence together with its V-J genes. Clonal expansion, Shannon diversity and CDR3 relatedness were evaluated with VDJtools (CalcPairwiseDistances, ClusterSamples), while phylogenetic trees were built in CLCbio workbench. A clone was classed as expanded if it had 8 or more unique UMIs, a cutoff based on coefficient-of-variation modelling across technical triplicates. TCRdb's own reprocessing of the public reads used fastp at Q25 and MiXCR and kept productive beta chains. Each entry is one CDR3 protein sequence, shown with its most common DNA and genes. These V and J calls derive from TCRdb rather than the authors' analysis. This sample is represented by 60,000 to 80,000 distinct CDR3 sequences; under 5.5% of them were singletons. Less than 3.5% of the sample is held by the ten biggest clonotypes.

From the cysteine up to the phenylalanine, the CDR3 has a length of 17 residues. Only the CDR3 portion is preserved as DNA: 51 bases, with reading frame beginning at the first base. Looking up the germline V gene yields CDR1 LGHNA and CDR2 YSLEER. On this clonotype: The antigen it binds to is not known. Compared with germline, one end of the junction differs, possibly owing to a read error.

The chain is made from TRBV4-3 and TRBJ2-6; the D gene is perhaps TRBD1 or TRBD2, each of them matching over 5 bases. Sequences were obtained from PBMCs. This TCR derives from a woman aged 45-60 years with multiple sclerosis. The base sequence is TGCGCCAGCAGCCTTGGGGACGTAAACTCTGGGGCCAAAGTCCTGACTTTC. Translated, it reads CASSLGDVNSGAKVLTF.